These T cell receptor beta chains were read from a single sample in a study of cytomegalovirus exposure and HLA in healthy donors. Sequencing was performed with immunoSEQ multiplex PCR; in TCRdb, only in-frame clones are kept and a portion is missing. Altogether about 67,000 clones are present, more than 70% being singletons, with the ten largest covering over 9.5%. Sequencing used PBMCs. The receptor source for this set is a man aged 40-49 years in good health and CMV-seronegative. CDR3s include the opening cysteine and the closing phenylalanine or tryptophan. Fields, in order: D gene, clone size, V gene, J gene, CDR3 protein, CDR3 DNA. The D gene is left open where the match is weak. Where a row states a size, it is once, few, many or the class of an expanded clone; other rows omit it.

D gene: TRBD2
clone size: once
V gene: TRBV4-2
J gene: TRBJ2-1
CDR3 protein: CASSQDTGGPANEQFF
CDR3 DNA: TGTGCCAGCAGCCAAGATACGGGAGGGCCGGCCAATGAGCAGTTCTTC

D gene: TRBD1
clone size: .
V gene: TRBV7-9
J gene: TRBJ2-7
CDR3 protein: CASSSATGDEQYF
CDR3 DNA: TGTGCCAGCAGCTCCGCTACAGGGGACGAGCAGTACTTC

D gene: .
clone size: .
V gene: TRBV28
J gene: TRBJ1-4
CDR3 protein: CASSSPRPGGGWKLFF
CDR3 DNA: TGTGCCAGCAGTTCCCCACGCCCCGGAGGAGGGTGGAAACTGTTTTTT

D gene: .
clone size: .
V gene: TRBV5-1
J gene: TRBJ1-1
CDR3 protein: CASEPHVDGKKNTEAFF
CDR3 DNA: TGCGCCAGCGAGCCCCATGTAGACGGGAAAAAGAACACTGAAGCTTTCTTT

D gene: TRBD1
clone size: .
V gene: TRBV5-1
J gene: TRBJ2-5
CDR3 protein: CASSLVPDREVQETQYF
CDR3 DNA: TGCGCCAGCAGCTTGGTCCCGGACAGGGAGGTCCAAGAGACCCAGTACTTC

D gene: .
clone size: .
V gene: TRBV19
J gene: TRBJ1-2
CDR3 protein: CASSPNRELHYGYTF
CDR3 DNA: TGTGCCAGTAGCCCTAACAGGGAGCTCCACTATGGCTACACCTTC

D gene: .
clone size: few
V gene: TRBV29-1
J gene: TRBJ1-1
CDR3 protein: CSVQPGQTTEAFF
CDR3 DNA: TGCAGCGTACAGCCGGGACAAACTACTGAAGCTTTCTTT

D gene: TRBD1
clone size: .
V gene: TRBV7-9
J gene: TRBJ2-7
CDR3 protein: CASSSSRDSSYEQYF
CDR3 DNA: TGTGCCAGCAGCTCCTCCAGGGACAGCTCCTACGAGCAGTACTTC

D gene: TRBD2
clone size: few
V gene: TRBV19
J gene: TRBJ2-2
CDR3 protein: CATTRWGGRTGELFF
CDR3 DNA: TGTGCCACCACAAGATGGGGGGGTCGGACCGGGGAGCTGTTTTTT

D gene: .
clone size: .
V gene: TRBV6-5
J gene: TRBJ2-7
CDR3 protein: CASSYLREQYF
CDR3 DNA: TGTGCCAGCAGTTACCTCCGCGAGCAGTACTTC

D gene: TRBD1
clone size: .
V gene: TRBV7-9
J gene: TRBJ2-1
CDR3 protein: CASSSRQGDEQFF
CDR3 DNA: TGTGCCAGCAGCTCCAGACAGGGAGACGAGCAGTTCTTC

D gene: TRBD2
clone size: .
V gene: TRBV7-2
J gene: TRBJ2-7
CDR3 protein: CASSLSVAGPYEQYF
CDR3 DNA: TGTGCCAGCAGCTTATCTGTAGCGGGGCCCTACGAGCAGTACTTC

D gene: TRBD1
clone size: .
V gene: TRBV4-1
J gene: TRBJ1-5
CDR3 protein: CASSRTEGARQPQHF
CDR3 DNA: TGCGCCAGCAGCCGGACAGAGGGGGCCCGGCAGCCCCAGCATTTT

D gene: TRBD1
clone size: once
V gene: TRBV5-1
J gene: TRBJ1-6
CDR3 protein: CASSPGTGGYNSPLHF
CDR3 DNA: TGCGCCAGCAGCCCCGGGACAGGGGGTTATAATTCACCCCTCCACTTT

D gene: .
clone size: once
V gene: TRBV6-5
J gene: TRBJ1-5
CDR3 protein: CASSAFEAQHF
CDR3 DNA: TGTGCCAGCAGTGCATTTGAGGCCCAGCATTTT

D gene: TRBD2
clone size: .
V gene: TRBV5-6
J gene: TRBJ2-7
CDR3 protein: CASSPGGLAIYEQYF
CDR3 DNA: TGTGCCAGCAGCCCGGGGGGACTAGCAATCTACGAGCAGTACTTC

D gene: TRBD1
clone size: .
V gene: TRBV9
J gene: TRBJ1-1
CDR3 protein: CASSAQGARSTEAFF
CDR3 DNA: TGTGCCAGCAGCGCCCAGGGGGCGAGGTCTACTGAAGCTTTCTTT

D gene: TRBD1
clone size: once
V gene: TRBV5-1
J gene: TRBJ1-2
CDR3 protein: CASSYGQATNYGYTF
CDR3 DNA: TGCGCCAGCAGCTACGGACAGGCCACCAATTATGGCTACACCTTC

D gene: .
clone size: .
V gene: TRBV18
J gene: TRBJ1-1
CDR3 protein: CASSPLLGSNTEAFF
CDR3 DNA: TGTGCCAGCTCACCCTTACTGGGCAGTAACACTGAAGCTTTCTTT

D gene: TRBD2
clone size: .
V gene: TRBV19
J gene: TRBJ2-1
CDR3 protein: CASSRTSGGAGFNEQFF
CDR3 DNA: TGTGCCAGTAGTAGGACTAGCGGGGGGGCCGGGTTCAATGAGCAGTTCTTC

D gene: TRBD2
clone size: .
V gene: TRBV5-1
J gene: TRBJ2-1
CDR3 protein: CASSLTSGRRSYNEQFF
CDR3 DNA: TGCGCCAGCAGCTTAACTAGCGGGAGAAGGTCCTACAATGAGCAGTTCTTC

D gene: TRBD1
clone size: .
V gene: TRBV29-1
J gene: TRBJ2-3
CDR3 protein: CSVRMTGALTNTQYF
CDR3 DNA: TGCAGCGTTCGAATGACAGGGGCCCTCACCAATACGCAGTATTTT

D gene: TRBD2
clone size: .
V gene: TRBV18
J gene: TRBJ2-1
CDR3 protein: CASSPLGGGTYNEQFF
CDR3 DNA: TGTGCCAGCTCACCACTCGGCGGGGGGACATACAATGAGCAGTTCTTC

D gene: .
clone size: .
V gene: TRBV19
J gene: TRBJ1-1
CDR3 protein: CASTLRWDKGNTEAFF
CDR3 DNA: TGTGCCAGTACCCTACGGTGGGACAAGGGGAACACTGAAGCTTTCTTT

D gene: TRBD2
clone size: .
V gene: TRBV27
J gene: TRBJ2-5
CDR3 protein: CASSLRAGGGEQYF
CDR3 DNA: TGTGCCAGCAGTTTACGGGCGGGAGGAGGGGAGCAGTACTTC

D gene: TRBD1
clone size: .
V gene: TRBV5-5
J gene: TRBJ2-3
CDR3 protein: CASSFTGGTDTQYF
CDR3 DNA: TGTGCCAGCAGCTTTACAGGGGGCACGGATACGCAGTATTTT

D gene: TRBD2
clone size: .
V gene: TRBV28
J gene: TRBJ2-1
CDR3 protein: CASRSARGAGGPGEQFF
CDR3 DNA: TGTGCCAGCAGATCGGCACGAGGAGCGGGAGGGCCAGGTGAGCAGTTCTTC

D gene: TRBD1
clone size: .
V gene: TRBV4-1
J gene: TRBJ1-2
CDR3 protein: CASSQVQGAIDLGGYTF
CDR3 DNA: TGCGCCAGCAGCCAAGTTCAGGGGGCAATAGATTTGGGGGGCTACACCTTC

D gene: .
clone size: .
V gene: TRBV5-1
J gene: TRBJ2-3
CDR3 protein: CASSLQSGAGTPDTQYF
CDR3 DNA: TGCGCCAGCAGCTTACAATCAGGGGCAGGGACCCCAGATACGCAGTATTTT

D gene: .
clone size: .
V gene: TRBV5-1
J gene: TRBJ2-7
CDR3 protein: CASSLAPEPGAYEQYF
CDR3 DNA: TGCGCCAGCAGCTTGGCCCCCGAACCAGGGGCCTACGAGCAGTACTTC

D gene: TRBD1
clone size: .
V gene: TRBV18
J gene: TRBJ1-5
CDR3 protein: CASSLGTAGEQPQHF
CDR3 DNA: TGTGCCAGCTCACTGGGGACAGCGGGCGAACAGCCCCAGCATTTT

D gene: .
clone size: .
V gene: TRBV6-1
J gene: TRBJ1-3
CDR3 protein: CASSDTGYSGNTIYF
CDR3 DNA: TGTGCCAGCAGCGATACAGGTTATTCGGGAAACACCATATATTTT

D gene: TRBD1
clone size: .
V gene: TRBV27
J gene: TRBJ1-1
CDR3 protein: CASSPQGQGFTEAFF
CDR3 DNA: TGTGCCAGCAGTCCACAGGGGCAGGGGTTCACTGAAGCTTTCTTT

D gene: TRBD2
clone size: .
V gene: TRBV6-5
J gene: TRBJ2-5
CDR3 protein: CASRYPGLAKTQYF
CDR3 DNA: TGTGCCAGCAGGTACCCGGGACTAGCAAAGACCCAGTACTTC

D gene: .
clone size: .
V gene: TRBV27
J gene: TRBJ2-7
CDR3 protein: CASSLISGSYEQYF
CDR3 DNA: TGTGCCAGCAGTTTAATCTCAGGTTCCTACGAGCAGTACTTC

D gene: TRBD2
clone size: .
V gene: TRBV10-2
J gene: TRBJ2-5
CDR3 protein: CASSDGLAGRETQYF
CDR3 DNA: TGCGCCAGCAGTGATGGACTAGCGGGGAGGGAGACCCAGTACTTC

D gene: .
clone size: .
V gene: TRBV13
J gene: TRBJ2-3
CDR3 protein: CASSSGGLGTDTQYF
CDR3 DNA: TGTGCCAGCAGCTCCGGGGGACTTGGAACAGATACGCAGTATTTT

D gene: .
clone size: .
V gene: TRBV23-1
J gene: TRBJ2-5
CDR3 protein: CASSQSHNRPGTQETQYF
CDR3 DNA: TGCGCCAGCAGTCAATCGCACAACAGGCCGGGGACTCAAGAGACCCAGTACTTC

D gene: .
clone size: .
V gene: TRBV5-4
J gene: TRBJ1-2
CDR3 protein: CASNPGGPVGYTF
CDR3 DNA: TGTGCCAGCAACCCTGGGGGCCCTGTAGGCTACACCTTC

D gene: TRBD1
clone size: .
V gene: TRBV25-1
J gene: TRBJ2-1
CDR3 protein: CASSHTGQGAGSSEQFF
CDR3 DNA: TGTGCCAGCAGCCACACGGGACAGGGGGCTGGGTCGTCTGAGCAGTTCTTC

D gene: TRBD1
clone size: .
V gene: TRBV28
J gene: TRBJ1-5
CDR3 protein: CASSLSLDRDYQPQHF
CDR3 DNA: TGTGCCAGCAGTTTATCCCTGGACAGGGACTATCAGCCCCAGCATTTT

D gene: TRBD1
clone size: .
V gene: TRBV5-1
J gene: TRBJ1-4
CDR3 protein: CASSLGTATKLFF
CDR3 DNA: TGCGCCAGCAGCCTAGGGACAGCAACCAAACTGTTTTTT

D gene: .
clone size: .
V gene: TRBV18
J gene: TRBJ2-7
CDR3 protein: CASSPIGLPYEQYF
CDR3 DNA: TGTGCCAGCTCACCAATCGGGTTACCCTACGAGCAGTACTTC

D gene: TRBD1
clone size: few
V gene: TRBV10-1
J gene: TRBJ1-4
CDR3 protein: CASRWTGGYSNEKLFF
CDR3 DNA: TGCGCCAGCAGATGGACAGGGGGCTATTCTAATGAAAAACTGTTTTTT

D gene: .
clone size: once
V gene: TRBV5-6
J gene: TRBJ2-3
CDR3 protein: CASSQSIAQYF
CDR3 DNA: TGTGCCAGCAGCCAGTCAATTGCGCAGTATTTT

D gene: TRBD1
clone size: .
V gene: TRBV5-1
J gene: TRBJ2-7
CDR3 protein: CASRSDPAGTGTYEQYF
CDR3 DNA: TGCGCCAGCAGGTCTGATCCCGCCGGGACAGGGACTTACGAGCAGTACTTC

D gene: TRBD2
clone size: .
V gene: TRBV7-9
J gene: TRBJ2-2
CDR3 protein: CASSSRREGSGELFF
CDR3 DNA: TGTGCCAGCAGCTCCCGCCGGGAGGGGTCCGGGGAGCTGTTTTTT

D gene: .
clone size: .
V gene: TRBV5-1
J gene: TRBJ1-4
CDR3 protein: CASSLGEATNEKLFF
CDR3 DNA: TGCGCCAGCAGCTTAGGGGAAGCAACTAATGAAAAACTGTTTTTT

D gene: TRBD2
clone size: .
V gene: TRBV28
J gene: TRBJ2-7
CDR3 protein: CASSAGLADSYEQYF
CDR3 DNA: TGTGCCAGCAGTGCGGGACTAGCGGACTCCTACGAGCAGTACTTC

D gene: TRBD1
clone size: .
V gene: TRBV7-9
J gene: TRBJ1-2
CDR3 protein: CASSANTGDGYTF
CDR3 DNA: TGTGCCAGCAGCGCAAACACAGGGGACGGCTACACCTTC

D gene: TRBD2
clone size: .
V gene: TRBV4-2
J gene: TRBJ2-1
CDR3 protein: CASSRGEGTSGSGEQFF
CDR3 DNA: TGTGCCAGCAGCCGCGGGGAAGGAACTAGCGGGTCGGGTGAGCAGTTCTTC

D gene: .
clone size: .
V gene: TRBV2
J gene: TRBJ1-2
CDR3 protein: CASSLSQGTVGYTF
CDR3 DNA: TGTGCCAGCAGCCTGTCACAGGGTACGGTTGGCTACACCTTC

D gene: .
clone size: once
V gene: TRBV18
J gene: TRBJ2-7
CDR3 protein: CASPEGIPYEQYF
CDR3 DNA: TGTGCCAGCCCGGAGGGGATCCCCTACGAGCAGTACTTC

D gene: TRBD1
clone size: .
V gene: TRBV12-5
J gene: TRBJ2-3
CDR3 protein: CASRTGETDTQYF
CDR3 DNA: TGTGCTAGTAGGACAGGGGAAACAGATACGCAGTATTTT

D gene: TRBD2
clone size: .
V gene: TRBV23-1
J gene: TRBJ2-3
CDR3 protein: CASRGRGGLGADTQYF
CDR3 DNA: TGCGCCAGCAGGGGGCGGGGGGGCCTAGGGGCAGATACGCAGTATTTT